Below are 15 T cell receptor beta chains sequenced from a single sample in a study of Graves' ophthalmopathy and Graves' hyperthyroidism. Researchers took RNA transcripts and amplified TCR beta CDR3 regions from them. RT-PCR with HTBI primers came first, then second-round multiplex PCR. TCRdb used MiXCR to reprocess the multiplex PCR reads, holding one entry per CDR3 protein. The sample has 350,000 to 400,000 distinct CDR3 sequences; 15% are singletons. Material: peripheral blood. These receptors all come from a young woman with stable Graves' hyperthyroidism.

This clonotype was detected many times. CDR3 nucleotide sequence: TGTGCCAGCAGCTTAGTGGCAGGGAATGGCTACACCTTC. Protein sequence: CASSLVAGNGYTF. The genes are TRBV7-2 and TRBJ1-2; possible D gene TRBD1, 5 bases. This CDR3 comprises 13 residues. Per the germline V gene, CDR1 is SGHTA and CDR2 is FQGNSA. Trimming took off 1 base at V and 6 bases at J, with 9 bases between the two ends.

The chain uses TRBV4-2 and TRBJ2-2; 7 bases are shared with TRBD2. Germline V CDR1 and CDR2: LGHNA, YNFKEQ. This CDR3 is 17 amino acids long. Losses at the gene ends were 4 bases for V and 5 bases for J; bases not matched to a gene: 13. In nucleotides, the CDR3 is TGTGCCAGCAGCCCCGGGGGGTCTGAGGGGCAAACCGGGGAGCTGTTTTTT. It specifies CASSPGGSEGQTGELFF.

In this sample, this clonotype turned up many times. V is TRBV20-1 and J is TRBJ1-1; 9 nucleotides match TRBD1. Germline CDR1 DFQATT, CDR2 SNEGSKA (reference sequence). J lost 5 bases, V lost 3 bases, and 10 bases had no gene match. The CDR3 has 15 amino acids. As DNA, the CDR3 is TGCAGTGCTAGCTCCCTGGGACAGGGTAGAACTGAAGCTTTCTTT. Its translation is CSASSLGQGRTEAFF.

This clonotype came up many times. The chain couples TRBV19 to TRBJ2-5; the match to TRBD2 covers 9 bases. With 6 bases clipped from V and 1 base from J, the junction kept 15 bases outside the gene matches. The CDR3 loop spans 18 amino acids. CDR1 and CDR2 (germline): LNHDA, SQIVND (reference sequence). CDR3 in DNA: TGTGCCAGTAGCCCCTCAGGGGTAGCGGGGGCTACCCAAGAGACCCAGTACTTC. Residues: CASSPSGVAGATQETQYF.

This clonotype was picked up one time. The chain uses TRBV11-2 and TRBJ1-1; tentative D call: TRBD1 (6 bases). Between the trimmed V and J ends, which lost 3 bases and 3 bases, there was a span of 11 bases. Germline CDR1 reads SGHAT; CDR2 reads FQNNGV. This CDR3 has 14 residues. DNA for the CDR3: TGTGCCAGCAGCTTCGGGGGGGCGGACACTGAAGCTTTCTTT. Translation gives CASSFGGADTEAFF.

This clonotype was detected ten times or more. The rearrangement uses TRBV6-5 and TRBJ1-1, with D possibly TRBD1 on 6 matching bases. The CDR3 length is 16 residues. Germline values: CDR1 MNHEY, CDR2 SVGAGI. V was pared by 4 bases and J by 1 base, with 16 bases between. For the CDR3, the DNA is TGTGCCAGCAGTTTCGGGGTGGGACAATCGAACACTGAAGCTTTCTTT. Translating it yields CASSFGVGQSNTEAFF.

This clonotype has at least ten counts. The chain is built from TRBV9 and TRBJ2-5; D possibly corresponds to TRBD2 (6 bases). CDR3 length: 15 amino acids. Germline CDR1 and CDR2: SGDLS and YYNGEE. V was shortened by 0 bases and J by 5 bases, with 14 bases between the two germline ends. CDR3: CASSVVTGGGETQYF. The CDR3 DNA is TGTGCCAGCAGCGTAGTGACGGGTGGGGGGGAGACCCAGTACTTC.

This clonotype was detected a few times. Given a much more abundant clone one base away, this may be a read error. The chain has TRBV29-1 and TRBJ2-5; tentatively, D is TRBD2 (5 bases). CDR1 is SQVTM and CDR2 is ANQGSEA in the germline V gene. The CDR3 sequence is 13 residues long. The CDR3 loop is CSVLQVLGETKYF. The CDR3 DNA reads as TGCAGCGTTCTCCAGGTCCTGGGAGAGACCAAGTACTTC.

A few counts support this clonotype. The chain uses TRBV11-2 and TRBJ2-5; 13 bases align to TRBD2. The length of the CDR3 is 16 residues. Trimming cost V 1 base and J 5 bases; bases outside gene matches: 4. Germline values: CDR1 SGHAT, CDR2 FQNNGV. CDR3 sequence (DNA): TGTGCCAGCAGCTTAGGGACTAGCGGGGGTATGGAGACCCAGTACTTC. Protein sequence: CASSLGTSGGMETQYF.

Many counts were recorded for this clonotype. The chain uses TRBV2 and TRBJ1-2, with a tentative D call TRBD1 (6 bases). Germline lookup yields CDR1 SNHLY and CDR2 FYNNEI. V lost 7 bases and J 4 bases, leaving 16 bases between the germline ends. CDR3 length: 14 amino acids. The CDR3 reads CASILREGGYGYTF. The DNA for the CDR3 is TGTGCCAGCATACTACGGGAGGGGGGCTATGGCTACACCTTC.

To note about this clonotype: The junction differs from germline at one of its ends, possibly a read error. The chain couples TRBV18 to TRBJ1-2; weak D call: TRBD1 (5 bases). The V gene's germline CDR1 is KGHSH and CDR2 LQKENI. This CDR3 has 13 residues. The CDR3 DNA reads TGTGCCAGCTCACCCCCGACAGTAGGAGGCTTCACCTTC. Encoded protein: CASSPPTVGGFTF.

This clonotype was recorded at least ten times. The rearrangement uses TRBV6-2 or TRBV6-3 and TRBJ2-7; the D is unclear. Germline V CDR1 and CDR2: MNHEY, SVGEGT. The germline V and J ends were trimmed by 4 bases and 2 bases, with 12 bases remaining between them. This CDR3 comprises 14 residues. The CDR3 DNA reads as TGTGCCAGCAGTTCGCGTGGTCTTACCTACGAGCAGTACTTC. This gives the protein CASSSRGLTYEQYF.

The sample holds many counts of this clonotype. The chain carries TRBV20-1 and TRBJ2-5; tentatively, D is TRBD1 (6 bases). Germline assignment: CDR1 DFQATT and CDR2 SNEGSKA (reference sequence). The CDR3 totals 14 residues. V lost 5 bases and J 5 bases, leaving 18 bases between the germline ends. Here the CDR3 reads CSAVRGPVAETQYF. The CDR3 DNA sequence: TGCAGTGCTGTCAGGGGTCCGGTCGCGGAGACCCAGTACTTC.

In the case of this clonotype: Its ends do not fully match the called genes, so a read error is possible. J is TRBJ1-5 and V is TRBV29-1, with 7 bases fitting TRBD1. Germline-derived CDR1 and CDR2 are SQVTM and ANQGSEA. The CDR3 runs to 14 residues. CDR3 sequence (DNA): TGCAGCTCCCCCCGGGACAGCGAGAATCAGCCCCAACATTTT. Amino acid sequence: CSSPRDSENQPQHF. Together with reference TRBV29-1 and TRBJ1-5, the CDR3 gives the full variable domain: SAVISQKPSRDICQRGTSLTIQCQVDSQVTMMFWYRQQPGQSLTLIATANQGSEATYESGFVIDKFPISRPNLTFSTLTVSNMSPEDSSIYLCSSPRDSENQPQHFGDGTRLSIL.

V usage is TRBV6-1 and J usage is TRBJ1-1, with D unclear. Germline V CDR1 and CDR2: MNHNS, SASEGT. The CDR3 totals 15 residues. The V end was cut by 4 bases, the J end by 5 bases, with 17 bases between. The CDR3 DNA follows: TGTGCCAGCAGTGTTACCGGTGGAGGGAAGACTGAAGCTTTCTTT. This encodes CASSVTGGGKTEAFF.